This T cell receptor (beta chain) was sequenced for a study of beta chain features in type 1 diabetes. Study context: Across all samples, roughly 98,000,000 sorted cells were examined. Study conclusions and caveats: Patients with type 1 diabetes carried fewer insertions and had more deletions at their VDJ junctions.

This clone showed up just a few times. The target antigen is unknown. Expressed TCRB transcripts were sequenced, since all the RNA that had been isolated was reverse transcribed. TCRdb's table, derived via immunoSEQ multiplex PCR, lists solely in-frame clones and lacks some. The sample has under 550,000 clones; 10% to 12% are singletons. In all sorted populations, purity surpassed 95%. Sequencing was carried out using naive CD4+ T cells from blood. The clonotype comes from a woman in her late teens or twenties in good health.

The CDR3 sequence: CASSKTSGEYNEQFF. CDR3 nucleotides: TGTGCCAGCAGCAAGACTAGCGGAGAGTACAATGAGCAGTTCTTC. The genes are TRBV9 and TRBJ2-1; 9 bases are a match to TRBD2. The germline gives CDR1 SGDLS, CDR2 YYNGEE. This CDR3 has 15 amino acids. Trimming at V came to 4 bases and at J to 4 bases, leaving 6 bases not matched to a gene.